This T cell receptor beta chain was documented in a study of STAT5B mutations in CD4+ large granular lymphocyte leukemia. Study results and caveats: The CD4+ versus CD8+ T-LGLL clonality difference may reflect limited sample size.

The germline V gene has CDR1 SQVTM and CDR2 ANQGSEA. There are 15 residues in the CDR3. Trimming at V came to 4 bases and at J to 3 bases, leaving 4 bases not matched to a gene. Turning to this clone: Its antigen is unidentified.

The survey-level immunoSEQ assay was used. The repertoire was sequenced with immunoSEQ multiplex PCR; TCRdb's copy has only in-frame clones and lacks some. This sample has approximately 24,000 clones, with more than 60% found just once. This clonotype originated in a human donor in good health. The gene calls are TRBV29-1 and TRBJ2-3, with 13 bases identical to TRBD2. Sequences were obtained from CD4+ T cells from blood buffy coats. The CDR3 DNA follows: TGCAGCGTTGTTTGGACTAGCGGGAGAACAGATACGCAGTATTTT. Translation gives CSVVWTSGRTDTQYF.